This TCR beta chain was sequenced for a study of blood T cells in healthy people across ages. General study findings and limits: Naive T cell percentage by flow cytometry tracked strongly with beta diversity.

This clonotype was seen a few times. What it binds is unknown. Together with a sample-barcoded 5' primer, a J-beta primer mix was included in a second PCR lasting roughly 6 to 12 cycles. Each cDNA molecule received a tag from a template-switch adaptor that had 12 random nucleotides. TCRdb analysed the 5' RACE reads with MiXCR anew, one entry per CDR3 protein. This table holds about 1,500,000 distinct CDR3 sequences, around two fifths found once. The source of this sequence is a woman under 30 in good health. The sample was blood.

The CDR3 spells CASSVIAGGHEQFF. The CDR3 region has the DNA TGTGCCAGCAGCGTCATCGCAGGGGGTCATGAGCAGTTCTTC. This chain links TRBV9 with TRBJ2-1, with 7 bases identical to TRBD1. The V gene's germline CDR1 is SGDLS and CDR2 YYNGEE. This CDR3 comprises 14 residues. The J segment lost 8 bases and the V segment lost 2 bases, leaving 7 bases of the junction unmatched. The full variable domain, with the rest looked up from reference TRBV9 and TRBJ2-1, is DSGVTQTPKHLITATGQRVTLRCSPRSGDLSVYWYQQSLDQGLQFLIQYYNGEERAKGNILERFSAQQFPDLHSELNLSSLELGDSALYFCASSVIAGGHEQFFGPGTRLTVL.